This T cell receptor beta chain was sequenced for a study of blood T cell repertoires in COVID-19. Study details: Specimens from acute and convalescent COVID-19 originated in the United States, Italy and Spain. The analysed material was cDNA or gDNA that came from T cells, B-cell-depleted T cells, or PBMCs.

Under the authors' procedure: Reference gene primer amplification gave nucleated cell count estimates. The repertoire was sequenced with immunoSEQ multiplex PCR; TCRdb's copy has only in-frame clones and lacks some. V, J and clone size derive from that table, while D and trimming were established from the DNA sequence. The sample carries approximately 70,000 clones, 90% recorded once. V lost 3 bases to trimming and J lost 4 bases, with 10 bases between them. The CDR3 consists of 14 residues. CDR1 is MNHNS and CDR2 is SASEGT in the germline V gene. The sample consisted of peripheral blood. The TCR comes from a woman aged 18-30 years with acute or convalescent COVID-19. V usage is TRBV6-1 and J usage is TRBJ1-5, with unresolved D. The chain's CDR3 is CASSDRQENQPQHF. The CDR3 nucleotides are TGTGCCAGCAGTGACAGGCAAGAAAATCAGCCCCAGCATTTT.